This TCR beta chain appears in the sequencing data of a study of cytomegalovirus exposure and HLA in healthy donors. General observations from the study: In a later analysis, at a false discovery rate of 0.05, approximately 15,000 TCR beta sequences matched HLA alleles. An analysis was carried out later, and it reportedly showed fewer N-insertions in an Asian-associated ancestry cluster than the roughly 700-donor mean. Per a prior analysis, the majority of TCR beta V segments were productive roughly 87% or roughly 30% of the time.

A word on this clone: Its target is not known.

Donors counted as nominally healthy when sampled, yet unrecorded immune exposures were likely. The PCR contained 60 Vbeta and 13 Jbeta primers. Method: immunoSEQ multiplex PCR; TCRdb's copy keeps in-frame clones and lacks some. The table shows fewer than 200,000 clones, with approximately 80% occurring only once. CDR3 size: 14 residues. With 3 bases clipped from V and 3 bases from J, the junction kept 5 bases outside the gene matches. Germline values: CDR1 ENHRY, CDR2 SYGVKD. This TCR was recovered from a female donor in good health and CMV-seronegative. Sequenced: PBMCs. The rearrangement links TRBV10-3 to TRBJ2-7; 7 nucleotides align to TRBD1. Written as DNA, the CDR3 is TGTGCCATCAGTGATTGGGGACAGTACTACGAGCAGTACTTC. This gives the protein CAISDWGQYYEQYF.